The present T cell receptor (beta chain) was sequenced within a study of blood T cell repertoires in COVID-19. Original data processing: Amplified reference gene primers provided the basis for estimating nucleated cell counts. Clones were sequenced by immunoSEQ multiplex PCR, and TCRdb holds only the in-frame ones, with some missing. V, J and clone size were drawn from that table, and D and trimming were deduced from the DNA. The sample lists 50,000 to 75,000 clones, roughly 92% occurring once. This clone was counted a single time. CDR1 and CDR2 from the germline V gene are SGDLS and YYNGEE. Trimming shortened V by 4 bases and J by 5 bases, and 15 bases separated the two germline ends. The CDR3 has 14 amino acids.

The TCR originated in a man aged 70 or older with active COVID-19. The genes are TRBV9 and TRBJ2-5, with D possibly being TRBD1 (5 bases). Sequences were obtained from peripheral blood. The CDR3 loop reads CASSPQGVGETQYF. CDR3 bases: TGTGCCAGCAGCCCCCAGGGTGTCGGTGAGACCCAGTACTTC.